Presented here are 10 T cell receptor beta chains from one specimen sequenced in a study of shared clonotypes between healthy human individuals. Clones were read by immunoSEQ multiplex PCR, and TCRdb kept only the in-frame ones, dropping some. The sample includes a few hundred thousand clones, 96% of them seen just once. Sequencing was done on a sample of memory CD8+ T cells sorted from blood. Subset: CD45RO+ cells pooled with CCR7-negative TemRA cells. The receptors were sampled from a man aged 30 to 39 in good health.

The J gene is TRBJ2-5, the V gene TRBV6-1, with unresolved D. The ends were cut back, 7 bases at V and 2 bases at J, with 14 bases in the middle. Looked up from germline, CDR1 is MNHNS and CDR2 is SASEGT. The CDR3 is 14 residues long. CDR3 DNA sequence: TGTGCCAGCACGAAAGGACGCCAACAAGAGACCCAGTACTTC. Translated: CASTKGRQQETQYF.

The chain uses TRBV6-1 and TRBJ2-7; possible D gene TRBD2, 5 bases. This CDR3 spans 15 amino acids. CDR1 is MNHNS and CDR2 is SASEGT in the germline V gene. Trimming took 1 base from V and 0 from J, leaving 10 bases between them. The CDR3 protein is CASSEGGLISYEQYF. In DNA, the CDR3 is TGTGCCAGCAGTGAAGGCGGACTCATCTCCTACGAGCAGTACTTC.

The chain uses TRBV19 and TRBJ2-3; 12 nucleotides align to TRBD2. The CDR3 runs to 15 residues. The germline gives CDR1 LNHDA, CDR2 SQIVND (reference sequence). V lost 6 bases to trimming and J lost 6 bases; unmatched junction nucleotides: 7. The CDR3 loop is CASSKRTSGGDTQYF. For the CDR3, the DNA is TGTGCCAGTAGCAAGCGAACTAGCGGGGGGGATACGCAGTATTTT.

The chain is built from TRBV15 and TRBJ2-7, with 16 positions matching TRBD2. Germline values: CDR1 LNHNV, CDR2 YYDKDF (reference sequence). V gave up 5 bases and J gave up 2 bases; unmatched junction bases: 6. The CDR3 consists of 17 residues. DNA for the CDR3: TGTGCCACCAGCCCGGAGGGGACTAGCGGGAGGGCCTACGAGCAGTACTTC. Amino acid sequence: CATSPEGTSGRAYEQYF.

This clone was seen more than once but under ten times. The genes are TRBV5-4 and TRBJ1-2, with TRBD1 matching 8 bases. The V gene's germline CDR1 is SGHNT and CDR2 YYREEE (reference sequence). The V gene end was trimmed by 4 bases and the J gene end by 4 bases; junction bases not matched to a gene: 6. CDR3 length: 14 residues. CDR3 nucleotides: TGTGCCAGCAGCACCTATACAGGGGGCTATGGCTACACCTTC. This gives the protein CASSTYTGGYGYTF. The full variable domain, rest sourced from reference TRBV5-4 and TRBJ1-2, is ETGVTQSPTHLIKTRGQQVTLRCSSQSGHNTVSWYQQALGQGPQFIFQYYREEENGRGNFPPRFSGLQFPNYSSELNVNALELDDSALYLCASSTYTGGYGYTFGSGTRLTVV.

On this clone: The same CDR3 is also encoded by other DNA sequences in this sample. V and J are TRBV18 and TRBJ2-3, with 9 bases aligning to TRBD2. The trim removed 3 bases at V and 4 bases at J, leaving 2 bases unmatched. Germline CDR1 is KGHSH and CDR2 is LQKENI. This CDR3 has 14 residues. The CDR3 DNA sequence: TGTGCCAGCTCACCGGGACTAGCTTCAGATACGCAGTATTTT. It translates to CASSPGLASDTQYF.

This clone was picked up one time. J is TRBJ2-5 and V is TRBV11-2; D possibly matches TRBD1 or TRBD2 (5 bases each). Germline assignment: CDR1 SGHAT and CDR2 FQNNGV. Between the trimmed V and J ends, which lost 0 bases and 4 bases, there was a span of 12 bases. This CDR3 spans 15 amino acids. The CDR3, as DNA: TGTGCCAGCAGCTTAGACCCGGGACGGGGAGAGACCCAGTACTTC. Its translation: CASSLDPGRGETQYF.

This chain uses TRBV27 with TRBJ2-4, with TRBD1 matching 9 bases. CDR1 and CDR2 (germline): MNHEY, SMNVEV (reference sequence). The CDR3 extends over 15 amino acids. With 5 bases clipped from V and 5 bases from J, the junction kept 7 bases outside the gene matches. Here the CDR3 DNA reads TGTGCCAGCAGTGCCGGGACAGGGAACCAAAACATTCAGTACTTC. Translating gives CASSAGTGNQNIQYF.

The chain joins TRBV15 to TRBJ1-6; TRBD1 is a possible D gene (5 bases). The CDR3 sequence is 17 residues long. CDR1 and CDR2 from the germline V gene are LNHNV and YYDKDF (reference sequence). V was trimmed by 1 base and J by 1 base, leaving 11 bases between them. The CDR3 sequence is CATSRGRAGSYNSPLHF. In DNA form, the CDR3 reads TGTGCCACCAGCAGAGGCAGGGCGGGGTCCTATAATTCACCCCTCCACTTT.

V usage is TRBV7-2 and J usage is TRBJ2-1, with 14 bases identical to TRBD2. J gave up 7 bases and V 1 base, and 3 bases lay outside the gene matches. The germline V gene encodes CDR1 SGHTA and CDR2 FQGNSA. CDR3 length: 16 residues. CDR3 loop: CASSLGGTSGRNEQFF. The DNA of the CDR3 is TGTGCCAGCAGCTTAGGGGGGACTAGCGGGAGAAATGAGCAGTTCTTC.